These T cell receptor beta chains were read from a single sample in a study of blood T cell repertoires in COVID-19. Sequencing was performed with immunoSEQ multiplex PCR; in TCRdb, only in-frame clones are kept and a portion is missing. The data show about 98,000 clones, over 80% seen once. Sequencing used peripheral blood. The source is a man older than 75 with acute or convalescent COVID-19. Each CDR3 is given with its conserved first and last residue.

V	J	CDR3
TRBV27	TRBJ1-4	CASSLRRQATNEKLFF
TRBV5-4	TRBJ1-6	CASSSDRGMDSPLHF
TRBV3-1/TRBV3-2	TRBJ1-1	CASSQSRARGMNTEAFF
TRBV3-1/TRBV3-2	TRBJ1-5	CASSPSRGQPQHF
TRBV19	TRBJ1-4	CASSIRGGGYSEKLFF
TRBV27	TRBJ1-2	CASSLIGGQGEGYTF
TRBV11-2	TRBJ2-1	CASSLDGADEQFF
TRBV2	TRBJ2-1	CASTRAGREQFF
TRBV7-7	TRBJ2-7	CASSPGTGPTGQYF
TRBV7-2	TRBJ1-3	CASSPGTGGFGNTIYF
TRBV19	TRBJ1-1	CASSTWTVGAFF
TRBV2	TRBJ1-2	CASRGQVNNYGYTF
TRBV6-6	TRBJ2-2	CASRPTSGRWTGELFF
TRBV19	TRBJ1-1	CASSILVQGDTEAFF
TRBV7-2	TRBJ2-3	CASSLAGAGATDTQYF
TRBV7-2	TRBJ2-2	CASSLASDRASGELFF
TRBV9	TRBJ2-2	CASSDNRGTNTGELFF
TRBV5-5	TRBJ1-5	CASSLNLPRQGRNQPQHF
TRBV28	TRBJ2-6	CASSPRVGGGANVLTF
TRBV3-1/TRBV3-2	TRBJ2-7	CASSQDLGVAGFNEQYF
TRBV5-1	TRBJ2-3	CASSQAGRALDTQYF
TRBV19	TRBJ2-2	CASRRTGEIGELFF
TRBV5-1	TRBJ2-2	CASTSYTNTGELFF
TRBV29-1	TRBJ1-2	CSVDKNSRGTNYGYTF
TRBV12-3/TRBV12-4	TRBJ1-2	CASSGGGRSYTF
TRBV5-5	TRBJ2-4	CASSLADGTGAKNIQYF
TRBV28	TRBJ2-7	CASSFTGTVEQYF
TRBV9	TRBJ1-1	CASSVGGESTEAFF
TRBV6-5	TRBJ2-7	CASSRTSGKDEQYF
TRBV3-1/TRBV3-2	TRBJ1-4	CASSQITGGAEKLFF
TRBV5-5	TRBJ2-2	CASSFSGTSLRGLGTGELFF
TRBV7-2	TRBJ2-1	CASSIGTGNEQFF
TRBV30	TRBJ1-2	CAWSPQAGSYGYTF